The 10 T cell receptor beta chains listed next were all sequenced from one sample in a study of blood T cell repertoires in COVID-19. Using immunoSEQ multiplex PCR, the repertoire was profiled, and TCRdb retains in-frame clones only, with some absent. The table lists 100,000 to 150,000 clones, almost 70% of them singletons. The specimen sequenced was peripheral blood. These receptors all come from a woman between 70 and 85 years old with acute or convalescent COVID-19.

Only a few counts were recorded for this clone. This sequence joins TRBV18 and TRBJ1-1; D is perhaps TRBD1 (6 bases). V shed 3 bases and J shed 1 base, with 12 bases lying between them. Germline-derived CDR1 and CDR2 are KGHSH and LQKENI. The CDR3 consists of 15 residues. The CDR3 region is CASSPPGHTNTEAFF. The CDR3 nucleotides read TGTGCCAGCTCACCCCCGGGACATACGAACACTGAAGCTTTCTTT.

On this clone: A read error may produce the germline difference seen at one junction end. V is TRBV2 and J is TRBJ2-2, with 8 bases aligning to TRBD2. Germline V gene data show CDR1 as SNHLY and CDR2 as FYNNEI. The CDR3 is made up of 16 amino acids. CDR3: CASNPSSSGAGGGLFF. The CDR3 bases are TGTGCCAGCAATCCTTCGAGTAGCGGGGCTGGCGGGGGGCTGTTTTTT.

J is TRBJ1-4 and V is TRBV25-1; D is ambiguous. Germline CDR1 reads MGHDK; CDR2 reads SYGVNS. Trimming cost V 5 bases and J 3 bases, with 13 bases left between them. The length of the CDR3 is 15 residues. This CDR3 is CASSPINLANEKLFF. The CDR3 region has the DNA TGTGCCAGCAGTCCTATAAACCTGGCTAATGAAAAACTGTTTTTT.

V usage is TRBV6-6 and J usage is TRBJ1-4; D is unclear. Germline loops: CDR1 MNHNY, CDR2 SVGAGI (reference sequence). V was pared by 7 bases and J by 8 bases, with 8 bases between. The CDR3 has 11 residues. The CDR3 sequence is CASTRREKLFF. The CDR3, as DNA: TGTGCCAGCACCCGGAGGGAAAAACTGTTTTTT.

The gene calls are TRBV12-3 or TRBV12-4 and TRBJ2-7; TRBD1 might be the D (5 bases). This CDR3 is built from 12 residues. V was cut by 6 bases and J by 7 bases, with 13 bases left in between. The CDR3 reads CASSLRTREQYF. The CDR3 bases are TGTGCCAGCAGCCTAAGGACACGGGAGCAGTACTTC.

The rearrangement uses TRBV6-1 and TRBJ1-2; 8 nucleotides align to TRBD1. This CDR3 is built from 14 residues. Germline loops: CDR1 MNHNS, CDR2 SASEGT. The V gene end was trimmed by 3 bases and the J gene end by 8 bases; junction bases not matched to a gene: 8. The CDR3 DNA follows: TGTGCCAGCAGTGATTCCGGACAGGGATCGGGCTACACCTTC. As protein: CASSDSGQGSGYTF.

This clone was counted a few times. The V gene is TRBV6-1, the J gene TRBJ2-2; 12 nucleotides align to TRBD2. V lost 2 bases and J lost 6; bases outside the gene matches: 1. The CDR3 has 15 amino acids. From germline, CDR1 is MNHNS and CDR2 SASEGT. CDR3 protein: CASSELAGGPGELFF. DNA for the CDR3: TGTGCCAGCAGTGAACTAGCGGGGGGGCCCGGGGAGCTGTTTTTT.

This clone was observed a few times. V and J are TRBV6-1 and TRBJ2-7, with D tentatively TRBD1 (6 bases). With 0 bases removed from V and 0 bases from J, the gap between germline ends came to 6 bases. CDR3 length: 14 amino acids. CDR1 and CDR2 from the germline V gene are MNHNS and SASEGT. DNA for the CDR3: TGTGCCAGCAGTGAAGCGGACAGCTCCTACGAGCAGTACTTC. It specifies CASSEADSSYEQYF.

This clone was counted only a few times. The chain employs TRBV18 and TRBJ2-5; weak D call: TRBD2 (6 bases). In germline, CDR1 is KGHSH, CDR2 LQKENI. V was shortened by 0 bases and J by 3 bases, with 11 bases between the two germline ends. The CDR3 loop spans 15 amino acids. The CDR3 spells CASSPPGGSKETQYF. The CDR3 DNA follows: TGTGCCAGCTCACCACCGGGGGGAAGTAAAGAGACCCAGTACTTC.

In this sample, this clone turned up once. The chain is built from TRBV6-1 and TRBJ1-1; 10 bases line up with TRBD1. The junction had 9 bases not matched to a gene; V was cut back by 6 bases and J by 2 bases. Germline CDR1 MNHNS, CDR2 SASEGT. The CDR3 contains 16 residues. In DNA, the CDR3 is TGTGCCAGCAGGGAACTGACAGGGGGCCGAAACACTGAAGCTTTCTTT. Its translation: CASRELTGGRNTEAFF.